These 19 T cell receptor beta chains were all obtained from the same sample, sequenced in a study of T cell responses to AZD1222 COVID-19 vaccine. Clones were sequenced by immunoSEQ multiplex PCR, and TCRdb holds only the in-frame ones, with some missing. The sample consists of some 180,000 clones, 90% to 95% of them appearing once. This sample comprised peripheral blood, obtained 28 days after the second dose of the MenACWY control vaccine. These receptors were taken from an adult who received the MenACWY meningococcal vaccine as a control.

The rearrangement links TRBV30 to TRBJ1-1, with a weak D call TRBD1 (5 bases). Germline V gene lookup returns CDR1 GTSNPN and CDR2 SVGIG (reference sequence). The germline V and J ends were trimmed by 0 bases and 5 bases, with 13 bases remaining between them. This CDR3 is 14 amino acids long. CDR3 loop: CAWSVGSWGTEAFF. Here the CDR3 DNA reads TGTGCCTGGAGTGTCGGCTCGTGGGGGACTGAAGCTTTCTTT.

The table lists this clone with a count of one. The chain employs TRBV19 and TRBJ1-6; 7 nucleotides match TRBD1. Looked up from germline, CDR1 is LNHDA and CDR2 is SQIVND (reference sequence). The CDR3 covers 14 residues. V lost 7 bases, J lost 7 bases, and 7 bases stayed unmatched. As DNA, the CDR3 is TGTGCCAGTACCCCCGGGACAGCGAATTCACCCCTCCACTTT. Protein: CASTPGTANSPLHF.

This sequence joins TRBV3-1 (or the pseudogene TRBV3-2) and TRBJ2-3, with D perhaps matching TRBD2 (6 bases). Germline-derived CDR1 and CDR2 are LGHDT and YNNKEL (reference sequence). V gave up 0 bases and J gave up 2 bases, with 9 bases separating them. The CDR3 loop spans 15 amino acids. The CDR3 sequence is CASSQDGGPTDTQYF. CDR3 bases: TGTGCCAGCAGCCAAGACGGGGGACCCACAGATACGCAGTATTTT.

This chain connects TRBV30 to TRBJ2-1, with D tentatively TRBD1 or TRBD2 (6 bases each). CDR3 length equals 14 residues. Trimming removed 3 bases at V and 4 bases at J, with 13 bases between. The V gene's germline CDR1 is GTSNPN and CDR2 SVGIG (reference sequence). The CDR3 here is CAWRGRGQYNEQFF. DNA of the CDR3: TGTGCCTGGAGAGGACGGGGGCAATACAATGAGCAGTTCTTC.

V usage is TRBV5-5 and J usage is TRBJ1-1, with D uncertain. The CDR3 sequence is 14 residues long. V lost 1 base, J lost 0 bases, and 7 bases lay in between. CDR1 is SGHKS, CDR2 YYEKEE, per germline (reference sequence). The CDR3 DNA follows: TGTGCCAGCAGCTTGCAACGGGTGAACACTGAAGCTTTCTTT. This sequence encodes CASSLQRVNTEAFF.

This rearrangement joins TRBV3-1 (or the pseudogene TRBV3-2) to TRBJ1-3; D gene ambiguous. The V gene lost 1 base and the J gene lost 4 bases, with 5 bases spanning the gap. CDR1 LGHDT and CDR2 YNNKEL come from the germline V gene (reference sequence). This CDR3 has 13 residues. CDR3 sequence (DNA): TGTGCCAGCAGCCAAGCGGCGGGAAACACCATATATTTT. Translated, it gives CASSQAAGNTIYF.

In its sample, this clone was seen once. The genes are TRBV5-1 and TRBJ2-3; possibly TRBD2 for D (5 bases). Trimming took off 0 bases at V and 4 bases at J, with 12 bases between the two ends. The length of the CDR3 is 15 residues. Per germline, CDR1 SGHRS and CDR2 YFSETQ. CDR3 sequence: CASSLGVGGSDTQYF. The CDR3 DNA is TGCGCCAGCAGCTTGGGGGTTGGAGGTTCAGATACGCAGTATTTT.

The chain carries TRBV12-3 or TRBV12-4 and TRBJ1-1; D not certain. The CDR3 is made up of 11 amino acids. The V gene lost 5 bases and the J gene lost 6 bases, with 7 bases spanning the gap. Written as DNA, the CDR3 is TGTGCCAGCAGTCCTCGAGCTGAAGCTTTCTTT. It translates to CASSPRAEAFF.

This clone was seen once. V usage is TRBV4-1 and J usage is TRBJ1-5; TRBD1 is a possible D gene (6 bases). The CDR3 length is 15 residues. Trimming removed 1 base at V and 3 bases at J, with 10 bases between. The germline V gene has CDR1 MGHRA and CDR2 YSYEKL. The CDR3 spells CASSQVSGVNQPQHF. CDR3 nucleotides: TGCGCCAGCAGCCAAGTGTCAGGGGTCAATCAGCCCCAGCATTTT.

The chain is built from TRBV6-4 and TRBJ1-1; D may be TRBD1 (5 bases). The CDR3 consists of 13 residues. CDR1 is MRHNA, CDR2 SNTAGT, per germline. V shed 6 bases and J shed 5 bases, with 13 bases lying between them. The CDR3 spells CASRRSGGTEAFF. The CDR3 DNA reads as TGTGCCAGCAGAAGGTCCGGGGGGACTGAAGCTTTCTTT.

This clone was counted between two and nine times. The chain has TRBV2 and TRBJ1-1; D unresolved. The CDR3 loop spans 13 amino acids. Trimming pared 6 bases from V and 1 base from J, leaving 9 bases between. Germline V gives CDR1 SNHLY, CDR2 FYNNEI. CDR3: CASSVNPNTEAFF. The CDR3 nucleotides read TGTGCCAGCAGCGTCAACCCGAACACTGAAGCTTTCTTT.

This chain connects TRBV28 to TRBJ2-3, with unresolved D. The CDR3 has 11 residues. Trimming shortened V by 4 bases and J by 6 bases, and 5 bases separated the two germline ends. CDR1 and CDR2 from the germline V gene are MDHEN and SYDVKM. For the CDR3, the DNA is TGTGCCAGCAGTTCACCTGATACGCAGTATTTT. It is translated as CASSSPDTQYF.

This clone was detected only once. This rearrangement joins TRBV7-9 to TRBJ1-3; weak D call: TRBD1 (5 bases). Trimming pared 6 bases from V and 2 bases from J, leaving 8 bases between. Germline V gives CDR1 SEHNR, CDR2 FQNEAQ (reference sequence). CDR3 length: 13 residues. The DNA for the CDR3 is TGTGCCAGCAGGGAAGGGGCTGGAAACACCATATATTTT. The encoded protein is CASREGAGNTIYF.

The V call is TRBV5-1, the J call TRBJ2-7; TRBD2 matches at 12 bases. Germline CDR1 SGHRS, CDR2 YFSETQ. With 4 bases clipped from V and 2 bases from J, the junction kept 10 bases outside the gene matches. This CDR3 contains 17 residues. The CDR3 DNA is TGCGCCAGCAGCCCATTCTGGACTAGCGGGGCCACCTACGAGCAGTACTTC. Encoded protein: CASSPFWTSGATYEQYF.

The chain is built from TRBV29-1 and TRBJ1-1; D uncertain. Trimming stripped 3 bases from V and 3 bases from J, with 5 bases between. CDR1 is SQVTM, CDR2 ANQGSEA, per germline. This CDR3 is 11 amino acids long. This chain's CDR3 is CSVDRDTEAFF. CDR3 nucleotide sequence: TGCAGCGTTGACCGGGACACTGAAGCTTTCTTT.

The gene calls are TRBV7-9 and TRBJ1-2; a possible D gene is TRBD1 (5 bases). V shed 1 base and J shed 7 bases, with 13 bases lying between them. Germline CDR1 reads SEHNR; CDR2 reads FQNEAQ (reference sequence). This CDR3 is 14 amino acids long. CDR3 region: CASSLETARVGYTF. The CDR3 coding sequence is TGTGCCAGCAGCTTAGAGACCGCCAGGGTTGGCTACACCTTC.

This clone was recorded once. The CDR3 protein is CASSQDSVTDTQYF. DNA for the CDR3: TGCGCCAGCAGCCAGGACTCCGTTACAGATACGCAGTATTTT. The gene calls are TRBV5-1 and TRBJ2-3, with a weak D call TRBD2 (5 bases). The CDR3 sequence is 14 residues long. V lost 4 bases and J lost 3, with 12 bases in between. Germline-derived CDR1 and CDR2 are SGHRS and YFSETQ.

This clone appeared a single time. This sequence joins TRBV18 and TRBJ2-2; D perhaps matches TRBD2 (5 bases). The CDR3 length is 16 residues. The V end lost 3 bases, the J end lost 0 bases, and 11 bases lay between the germline ends. Germline V lookup: CDR1 KGHSH, CDR2 LQKENI. CDR3 protein: CASSPISGTNTGELFF. CDR3 bases: TGTGCCAGCTCACCGATATCCGGGACGAACACCGGGGAGCTGTTTTTT.

The chain carries TRBV7-9 and TRBJ1-2; D is possibly TRBD1 (6 bases). Germline-derived CDR1 and CDR2 are SEHNR and FQNEAQ (reference sequence). V was cut by 1 base and J by 4 bases, with 10 bases left in between. CDR3 length equals 14 residues. The CDR3 DNA follows: TGTGCCAGCAGCTTAGAAGACAGGAGCTATGGCTACACCTTC. Protein sequence: CASSLEDRSYGYTF.